This T cell receptor beta chain was sequenced in a study of cytomegalovirus exposure and HLA in healthy donors. Details on this clone: What it recognizes is unknown.

Trimming shortened V by 4 bases and J by 8 bases, and 17 bases separated the two germline ends. CDR1 is LNHDA and CDR2 is SQIVND in the germline V gene (reference sequence). The CDR3 totals 14 residues. Primers: 60 Vbeta forward and 13 Jbeta reverse. TCRdb's copy holds only in-frame clones and misses some; the assay was immunoSEQ multiplex PCR. Among approximately 110,000 clones listed, around 73% were seen once. Findings and caveats of the study: According to the study, around 150 TCR beta chains were cytomegalovirus-associated. Rarity held for most TCR sequences, but there were some public TCRs that occurred in many donors.

Sequencing used PBMCs. The sequence came from a man aged 55 to 69 in good health and CMV-seropositive. The genes are TRBV19 and TRBJ1-2; D not certain. The CDR3 DNA is TGTGCCAGTAGTAGCCTGGGAGGGTCCGACGGCTACACCTTC. This encodes CASSSLGGSDGYTF.